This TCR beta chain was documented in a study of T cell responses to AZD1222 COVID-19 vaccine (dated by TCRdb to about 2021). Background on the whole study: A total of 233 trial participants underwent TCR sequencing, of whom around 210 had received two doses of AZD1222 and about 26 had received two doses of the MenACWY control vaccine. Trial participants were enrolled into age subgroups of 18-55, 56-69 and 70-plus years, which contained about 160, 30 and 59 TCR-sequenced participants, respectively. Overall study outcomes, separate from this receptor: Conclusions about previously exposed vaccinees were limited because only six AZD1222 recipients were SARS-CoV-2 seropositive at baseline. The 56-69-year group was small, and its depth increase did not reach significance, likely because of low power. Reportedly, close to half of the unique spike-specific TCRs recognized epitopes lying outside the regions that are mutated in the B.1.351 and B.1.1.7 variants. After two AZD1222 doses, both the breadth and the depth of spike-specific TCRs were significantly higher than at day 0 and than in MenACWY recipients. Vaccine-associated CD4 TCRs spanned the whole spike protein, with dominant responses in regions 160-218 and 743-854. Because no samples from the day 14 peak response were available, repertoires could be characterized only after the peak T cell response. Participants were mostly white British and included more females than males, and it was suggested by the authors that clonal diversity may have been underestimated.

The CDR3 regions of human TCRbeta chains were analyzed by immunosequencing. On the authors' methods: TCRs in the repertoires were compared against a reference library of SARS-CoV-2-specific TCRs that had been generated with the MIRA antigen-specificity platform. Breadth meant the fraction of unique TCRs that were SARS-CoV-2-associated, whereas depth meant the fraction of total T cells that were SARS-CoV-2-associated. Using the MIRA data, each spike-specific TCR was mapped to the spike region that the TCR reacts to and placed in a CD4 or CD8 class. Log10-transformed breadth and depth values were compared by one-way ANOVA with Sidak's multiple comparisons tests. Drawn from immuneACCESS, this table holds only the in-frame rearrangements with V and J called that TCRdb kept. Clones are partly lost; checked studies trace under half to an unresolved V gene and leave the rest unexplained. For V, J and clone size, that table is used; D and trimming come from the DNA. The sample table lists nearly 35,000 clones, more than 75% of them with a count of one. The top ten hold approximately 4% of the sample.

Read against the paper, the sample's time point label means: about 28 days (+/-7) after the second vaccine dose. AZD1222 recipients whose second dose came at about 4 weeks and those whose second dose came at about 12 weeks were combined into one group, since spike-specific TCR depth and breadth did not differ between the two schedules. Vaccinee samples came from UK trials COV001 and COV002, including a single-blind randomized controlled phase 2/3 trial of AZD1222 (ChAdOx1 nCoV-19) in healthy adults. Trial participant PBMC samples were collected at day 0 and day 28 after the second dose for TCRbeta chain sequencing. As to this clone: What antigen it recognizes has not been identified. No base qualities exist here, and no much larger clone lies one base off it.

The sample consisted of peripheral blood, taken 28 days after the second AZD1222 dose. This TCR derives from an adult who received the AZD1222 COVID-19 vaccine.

The DNA is as follows: TGTGCCAGCAGCTTAGGCAGGGGGCAAGAAAAACTGTTTTTT. This codes for CASSLGRGQEKLFF. The rearranged segments are TRBV7-2 and TRBJ1-4, with 8 junctional bases fitting TRBD1. Germline trimming: 1 base from V, 8 bases from J; junction bases outside gene matches: 3. CDR1 and CDR2 were assigned from the germline V gene as SGHTA and FQGNSA. Spanning cysteine to phenylalanine, the CDR3 consists of 14 amino acids. Kept here is only the CDR3 DNA, which spans 42 bases and is read in frame from base 1.